This TCR beta chain was obtained from a study of cytomegalovirus exposure and HLA in healthy donors. On this clone: What it binds is not known.

There were likely unrecorded immune exposures, though donors were nominally healthy when sampled. Researchers ran the PCR with 60 Vbeta and 13 Jbeta primers. The table came from immunoSEQ multiplex PCR; TCRdb's copy has only in-frame clones and leaves some out. The data contain 140,000 to 150,000 clones, roughly 80% of them singletons. Study-level findings and limits: The study labeled 180 or so TCR beta chains cytomegalovirus-associated.

The junction had 8 bases not matched to a gene; V was cut back by 5 bases and J by 2 bases. The CDR3 runs to 15 residues. The germline CDR1 and CDR2 sequences are SGHVS and FQNEAQ. The receptor was isolated from a man aged 40-50 years in good health and CMV-seronegative. The sample comprised PBMCs. This chain uses TRBV7-8 with TRBJ1-1, with 7 bases that match TRBD1. The CDR3 loop reads CASSVRTGLNTEAFF. The CDR3 bases are TGTGCCAGCAGCGTTAGGACAGGATTAAACACTGAAGCTTTCTTT.